A selection of T cell receptor beta chains follows, all from one sample in a study of OX40 agonist ivuxolimab in advanced cancers. Produced via immunoSEQ multiplex PCR; TCRdb's table is partial and in-frame only. In the table there are about 60,000 clones, about 89% of which are singletons. This specimen was CD4+ or CD8+ T cells sorted from blood, taken in a trial of the OX40 agonist ivuxolimab. The source of these receptors is an adult with an advanced solid tumor such as melanoma, head and neck, liver or kidney cancer. CDR3s include the opening cysteine and the closing phenylalanine or tryptophan. D genes are given only for firm matches. Clone size is given for some rows only: seen once, a few or many times, or a class if the clone is expanded.

v_gene	d_gene	j_gene	abundance	CDR3aa	CDR3nt
TRBV19	TRBD2	TRBJ2-1	.	CASSRRGTSGSSYNEQFF	TGTGCCAGTAGTAGGAGGGGGACTAGCGGGAGCTCCTACAATGAGCAGTTCTTC
TRBV7-2	.	TRBJ1-2	once	CASSPQTGPNYGYTF	TGTGCCAGCAGCCCCCAGACAGGCCCTAACTATGGCTACACCTTC
TRBV11-3	.	TRBJ2-2	.	CASSPTGTGELFF	TGTGCCAGCAGCCCCACAGGGACCGGGGAGCTGTTTTTT
TRBV6-1	.	TRBJ1-5	.	CASNGNYQPQHF	TGTGCCAGCAATGGCAACTATCAGCCCCAGCATTTT
TRBV4-3	.	TRBJ1-1	.	CASSQGGAANTEAFF	TGCGCCAGCAGCCAAGGGGGGGCAGCGAACACTGAAGCTTTCTTT
TRBV25-1	.	TRBJ2-2	.	CASSDGGAQNTGELFF	TGTGCCAGCAGTGACGGAGGGGCCCAGAACACCGGGGAGCTGTTTTTT
TRBV7-2	.	TRBJ2-7	.	CASSPRTITYEQYF	TGTGCCAGCAGCCCCAGGACTATCACCTACGAGCAGTACTTC
TRBV25-1	.	TRBJ1-1	.	CASSEEKIGRRTEAFF	TGTGCCAGCAGTGAAGAAAAAATCGGGAGGCGGACTGAAGCTTTCTTT
TRBV7-2	.	TRBJ1-5	.	CASSLSGGGYSNQPQHF	TGTGCCAGCAGCCTTTCCGGGGGGGGCTATAGCAATCAGCCCCAGCATTTT
TRBV9	.	TRBJ2-3	.	CASSGGQGGPSDTQYF	TGTGCCAGCAGCGGGGGCCAGGGTGGTCCCTCAGATACGCAGTATTTT
TRBV28	TRBD2	TRBJ2-7	once	CASSFVSGSSYEQYF	TGTGCCAGCAGTTTCGTTAGCGGGAGCTCCTACGAGCAGTACTTC
TRBV9	.	TRBJ2-1	.	CASSVGPIGRASNEQFF	TGTGCCAGCAGCGTAGGCCCGATTGGGCGGGCTAGTAATGAGCAGTTCTTC
TRBV9	TRBD2	TRBJ2-3	.	CASSVGLGLAGGPTDTQYF	TGTGCCAGCAGCGTAGGGTTGGGACTAGCGGGAGGGCCCACAGATACGCAGTATTTT
TRBV19	TRBD2	TRBJ2-5	once	CASSISSGREETQYF	TGTGCCAGTAGTATCTCTAGCGGGAGGGAAGAGACCCAGTACTTC
TRBV19	TRBD1	TRBJ2-4	.	CASSIGTGNIQYF	TGTGCCAGTAGTATAGGGACAGGGAACATTCAGTACTTC
TRBV6-1	.	TRBJ2-7	.	CASRLRYEQYF	TGTGCCAGCAGACTCCGCTACGAGCAGTACTTC
TRBV18	TRBD1	TRBJ1-2	.	CASSPNRDRADGYTF	TGTGCCAGCTCACCCAACCGGGACAGGGCCGATGGCTACACCTTC
TRBV7-2	TRBD2	TRBJ2-3	.	CASSLRLAGLTDTQYF	TGTGCCAGCAGCCTTCGACTAGCGGGGCTCACAGATACGCAGTATTTT
TRBV6-4	TRBD2	TRBJ2-1	once	CASSGLAGGEYEQFF	TGTGCCAGCAGTGGCCTAGCGGGAGGAGAATATGAGCAGTTCTTC
TRBV7-2	TRBD1	TRBJ2-7	.	CASSPRSGQGSYEQYF	TGTGCCAGCAGCCCACGATCTGGACAGGGGTCCTACGAGCAGTACTTC
TRBV5-1	.	TRBJ2-1	.	CASSLVPGIYNEQFF	TGCGCCAGCAGCTTGGTCCCGGGGATATACAATGAGCAGTTCTTC
TRBV29-1	.	TRBJ1-1	few	CSALETEAFF	TGCAGCGCGTTGGAGACTGAAGCTTTCTTT
TRBV7-2	.	TRBJ1-1	once	CASSPTSRTEAFF	TGTGCCAGCAGCCCCACGAGTAGGACTGAAGCTTTCTTT
TRBV7-8	TRBD1	TRBJ1-4	.	CASSLVRGTGINEKLFF	TGTGCCAGCAGCTTAGTTAGGGGGACAGGGATTAATGAAAAACTGTTTTTT
TRBV11-3	TRBD2	TRBJ2-3	.	CASSRYSGKADTQYF	TGTGCCAGCAGCCGTTATAGCGGGAAGGCAGATACGCAGTATTTT
TRBV6-5	.	TRBJ1-1	.	CASSDPSMNTEAFF	TGTGCCAGCAGTGACCCCAGTATGAACACTGAAGCTTTCTTT
TRBV15	TRBD2	TRBJ2-3	.	CATTSGRALDTQYF	TGTGCCACCACCAGCGGGAGGGCCTTAGATACGCAGTATTTT
TRBV7-2	.	TRBJ2-2	.	CASSPQSNTGELFF	TGTGCCAGCAGCCCCCAATCGAACACCGGGGAGCTGTTTTTT
TRBV6-1	.	TRBJ1-2	.	CASSERAYYGYTF	TGTGCCAGCAGTGAAAGGGCCTACTATGGCTACACCTTC
TRBV10-3	.	TRBJ2-1	once	CAISESYQYNEQFF	TGTGCCATCAGTGAGTCCTACCAATACAATGAGCAGTTCTTC
TRBV6-5	.	TRBJ2-5	.	CASSSRKETQYF	TGTGCCAGCAGTTCGAGAAAAGAGACCCAGTACTTC
TRBV9	.	TRBJ1-1	.	CASSPRGRVTEAFF	TGTGCCAGCAGCCCCCGGGGCAGGGTCACTGAAGCTTTCTTT
TRBV6-6	.	TRBJ2-7	once	CASRLALYEQYF	TGTGCCAGCAGACTAGCTCTGTACGAGCAGTACTTC
TRBV4-1	.	TRBJ2-3	.	CASSLSYTDTQYF	TGCGCCAGCAGCCTGTCTTACACAGATACGCAGTATTTT
TRBV5-1	TRBD1	TRBJ2-1	.	CASDRDSSYNEQFF	TGCGCCAGCGACCGGGACAGTTCCTACAATGAGCAGTTCTTC
TRBV7-9	.	TRBJ2-2	.	CASSVQGNTGELFF	TGTGCCAGCAGCGTACAGGGGAACACCGGGGAGCTGTTTTTT
TRBV4-3	.	TRBJ2-4	.	CASSPTLGGGTKNIQYF	TGCGCCAGCAGCCCCACCTTGGGGGGCGGAACCAAAAACATTCAGTACTTC
TRBV6-5	.	TRBJ2-5	.	CASSYSLGETQYF	TGTGCCAGCAGTTACTCGTTAGGAGAGACCCAGTACTTC
TRBV5-6	.	TRBJ1-2	once	CASSLGQIGYGYTF	TGTGCCAGCAGCCTCGGACAGATAGGCTATGGCTACACCTTC
TRBV2	.	TRBJ1-5	.	CASSDELGRQPQHF	TGTGCCAGCAGTGATGAGTTAGGTAGGCAGCCCCAGCATTTT
TRBV5-4	TRBD2	TRBJ2-5	.	CASSLPSGRGETQYF	TGTGCCAGCAGCTTGCCTAGCGGGAGAGGAGAGACCCAGTACTTC
TRBV29-1	.	TRBJ1-1	.	CSAVEGTEAFF	TGCAGCGCCGTGGAGGGAACTGAAGCTTTCTTT
TRBV5-1	TRBD2	TRBJ2-7	.	CASSLAASAGEYEQYF	TGCGCCAGCAGCTTGGCCGCCTCGGCGGGGGAGTACGAGCAGTACTTC
TRBV28	TRBD1	TRBJ1-1	.	CASSVGTGRDTEAFF	TGTGCCAGCAGCGTAGGGACAGGGCGGGACACTGAAGCTTTCTTT
TRBV5-5	.	TRBJ2-6	.	CASSWRGPFSGANVLTF	TGTGCCAGCAGCTGGAGGGGGCCCTTCTCTGGGGCCAACGTCCTGACTTTC
TRBV27	.	TRBJ2-3	.	CASRVRDAQYF	TGTGCCAGCAGAGTTAGGGATGCGCAGTATTTT